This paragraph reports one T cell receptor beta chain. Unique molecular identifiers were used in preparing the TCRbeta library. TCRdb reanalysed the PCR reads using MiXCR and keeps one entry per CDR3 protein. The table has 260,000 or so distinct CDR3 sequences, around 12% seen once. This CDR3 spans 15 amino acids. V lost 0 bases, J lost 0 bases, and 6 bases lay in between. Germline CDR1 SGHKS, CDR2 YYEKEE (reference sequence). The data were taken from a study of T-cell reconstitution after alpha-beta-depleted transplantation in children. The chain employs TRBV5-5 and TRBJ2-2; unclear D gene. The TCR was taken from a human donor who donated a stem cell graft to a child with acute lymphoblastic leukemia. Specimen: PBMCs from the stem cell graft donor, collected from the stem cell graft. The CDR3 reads CASSLGVTNTGELFF. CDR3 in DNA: TGTGCCAGCAGCTTGGGGGTGACGAACACCGGGGAGCTGTTTTTT.